The 24 T cell receptor beta chains reported below all come from one sample, sequenced in a study of shared clonotypes between healthy human individuals. TCRdb's table, derived via immunoSEQ multiplex PCR, lists solely in-frame clones and lacks some. The data show approximately 500,000 clones, less than 85% seen once. Sequenced: PBMCs. The source of these receptors is a woman aged 40 to 50 in good health. Some clones in this sample may be carry-over from other donors' samples.

The rearrangement links TRBV4-2 to TRBJ1-1, with D uncertain. V was cut by 1 base and J by 1 base, with 10 bases left in between. Germline V gene sequence: CDR1 LGHNA, CDR2 YNFKEQ. The CDR3 loop spans 15 amino acids. Here the CDR3 reads CASSQGAETNTEAFF. The DNA of the CDR3 is TGTGCCAGCAGCCAAGGGGCCGAAACGAACACTGAAGCTTTCTTT.

The rearrangement joins TRBV2 to TRBJ2-3, with D maybe TRBD2 (6 bases). Per germline, CDR1 SNHLY and CDR2 FYNNEI. The V end was cut by 6 bases, the J end by 1 base, with 14 bases between. This CDR3 spans 15 amino acids. The CDR3, as DNA: TGTGCCAGCAGCCCGTGGGGCGGGGGCACAGATACGCAGTATTTT. Translation: CASSPWGGGTDTQYF.

This clone was seen a single time. The rearrangement links TRBV10-2 to TRBJ1-1; no clear D gene. Germline V lookup: CDR1 WSHSY, CDR2 SAAADI. V gave up 6 bases and J gave up 4 bases, with 9 bases separating them. CDR3 length: 12 amino acids. CDR3 sequence reads: CASRLGGTEAFF. DNA of the CDR3: TGCGCCAGCAGGCTGGGCGGCACTGAAGCTTTCTTT.

The chain's CDR3 is CASSARTGQGASFF. For the CDR3, the DNA is TGTGCCAGCAGCGCCCGGACAGGTCAAGGGGCCTCGTTCTTC. V gene TRBV9 combines with J gene TRBJ2-1; 7 nucleotides agree with TRBD1. CDR3 size: 14 residues. V was pared by 3 bases and J by 15 bases, with 15 bases of the junction left unmatched. CDR1 SGDLS and CDR2 YYNGEE come from the germline V gene.

The J gene is TRBJ2-2, the V gene TRBV27; a possible D gene is TRBD1 (5 bases). Trimming pared 5 bases from V and 6 bases from J, leaving 10 bases between. CDR1 is MNHEY and CDR2 is SMNVEV in the germline V gene (reference sequence). The CDR3 spans 13 residues. CDR3 protein: CASSIDSPGELFF. CDR3 nucleotide sequence: TGTGCCAGCAGTATTGACAGTCCCGGGGAGCTGTTTTTT.

The chain recombines TRBV2 with TRBJ2-5; 8 nucleotides line up with TRBD2. The germline CDR1 and CDR2 sequences are SNHLY and FYNNEI. Germline trimming cut 7 bases from V and 0 bases from J; bases unmatched to any gene: 13. CDR3 length: 17 residues. The CDR3 DNA follows: TGTGCCAGCACCGAACGTCGTAGCGGGACGTACCAAGAGACCCAGTACTTC. This sequence encodes CASTERRSGTYQETQYF.

J is TRBJ2-7 and V is TRBV7-2; 8 nucleotides align to TRBD1. The V gene end was trimmed by 5 bases and the J gene end by 3 bases; junction bases not matched to a gene: 3. CDR3 length equals 13 residues. CDR1 SGHTA and CDR2 FQGNSA come from the germline V gene. CDR3 DNA: TGTGCCAGCAGCCGGACAGGGTTCTACGAGCAGTACTTC. The encoded protein is CASSRTGFYEQYF.

As concerns this clone: The identical CDR3 is also encoded by other nucleotide sequences in the sample. The DNA for the CDR3 is TGTGCCAGCAGCTTAGTTCATGAGCAGTTCTTC. This translates into CASSLVHEQFF. The chain combines TRBV7-2 with TRBJ2-1; D remains ambiguous. Germline V gives CDR1 SGHTA, CDR2 FQGNSA. This CDR3 contains 11 residues. Trimming cost V 1 base and J 8 bases, with 3 bases left between them.

The V gene is TRBV18, the J gene TRBJ1-1; D gene ambiguous. The CDR3 length is 17 residues. V was trimmed by 2 bases and J by 4 bases, leaving 20 bases between them. The germline gives CDR1 KGHSH, CDR2 LQKENI. CDR3 nucleotide sequence: TGTGCCAGCTCACCAATTAGTTCCGTGCCATGGGGCACTGAAGCTTTCTTT. Protein sequence: CASSPISSVPWGTEAFF.

V is TRBV15 and J is TRBJ2-1, with TRBD1 matching 9 bases. The CDR3 is 15 amino acids. Germline CDR1 LNHNV, CDR2 YYDKDF (reference sequence). Trimming cost V 0 bases and J 10 bases; bases outside gene matches: 7. CDR3 sequence reads: CATSRDGTGYQEQFF. Written as DNA, the CDR3 is TGTGCCACCAGCAGAGACGGGACAGGGTACCAAGAGCAGTTCTTC.

The rearrangement uses TRBV6-4 and TRBJ2-2; 7 nucleotides agree with TRBD1. Germline loops: CDR1 MRHNA, CDR2 SNTAGT. J was trimmed by 1 base and V by 4 bases; bases with no gene match: 3. The CDR3 runs 15 residues. The CDR3 sequence is CASSVDRRNTGELFF. DNA for the CDR3: TGTGCCAGCAGTGTGGACAGGAGGAACACCGGGGAGCTGTTTTTT.

This clone was observed a single time. This rearrangement joins TRBV28 to TRBJ2-7; D is unresolved. Trimming removed 6 bases at V and 3 bases at J, with 12 bases between. The CDR3 spans 13 residues. The V gene's germline CDR1 is MDHEN and CDR2 SYDVKM. CDR3 in DNA: TGTGCCAGCAGCTACCTCGGCGACTACGAGCAGTACTTC. Protein: CASSYLGDYEQYF.

J is TRBJ2-3 and V is TRBV9, with unresolved D. The germline V and J ends were trimmed by 4 bases and 1 base, with 13 bases remaining between them. Germline V gives CDR1 SGDLS, CDR2 YYNGEE. This CDR3 has 15 amino acids. The CDR3 nucleotides are TGTGCCAGCAGCCAAAGGGCGGCCCGCACAGATACGCAGTATTTT. It yields the protein CASSQRAARTDTQYF.

A few counts support this clone. CDR3 sequence: CASIKQPYTEAFF. The CDR3 bases are TGTGCCAGCATTAAACAGCCGTACACTGAAGCTTTCTTT. This rearrangement joins TRBV28 to TRBJ1-1, with D hard to call. The germline V and J ends were trimmed by 7 bases and 3 bases, with 12 bases remaining between them. The CDR3 is 13 residues long. Germline values: CDR1 MDHEN, CDR2 SYDVKM.

This clone came up a few times. The chain couples TRBV11-2 to TRBJ2-1; 10 positions agree with TRBD2. This CDR3 has 15 residues. The V gene end was trimmed by 1 base and the J gene end by 7 bases; junction bases not matched to a gene: 4. Germline V CDR1 and CDR2: SGHAT, FQNNGV. CDR3 sequence (DNA): TGTGCCAGCAGCTTAGTACTAGCGGGACAGAATGAGCAGTTCTTC. As protein: CASSLVLAGQNEQFF. The full variable domain, in which reference TRBV11-2 and TRBJ2-1 provide the parts outside the CDR3, is EAGVAQSPRYKIIEKRQSVAFWCNPISGHATLYWYQQILGQGPKLLIQFQNNGVVDDSQLPKDRFSAERLKGVDSTLKIQPAKLEDSAVYLCASSLVLAGQNEQFFGPGTRLTVL.

This chain links TRBV5-1 with TRBJ1-5; tentative D call: TRBD1 (6 bases). V was pared by 4 bases and J by 6 bases, with 14 bases between. The length of the CDR3 is 14 residues. Germline CDR1 and CDR2: SGHRS and YFSETQ. The CDR3 nucleotides read TGCGCCAGCAGCCCCGAGGGGGGTAGTCAGCCCCAGCATTTT. As protein: CASSPEGGSQPQHF.

This clone has only one observation. The rearrangement uses TRBV6-1 and TRBJ1-5, with no clear D. Germline V lookup: CDR1 MNHNS, CDR2 SASEGT. The V and J ends lost 1 base and 3 bases respectively, with 4 bases between them. The length of the CDR3 is 13 residues. The CDR3 bases are TGTGCCAGCAGTGAAGTCTACAATCAGCCCCAGCATTTT. Amino acids: CASSEVYNQPQHF.

The chain combines TRBV29-1 with TRBJ2-2, with 9 nucleotides matching TRBD1. Germline values: CDR1 SQVTM, CDR2 ANQGSEA. CDR3 size: 17 residues. V dropped 6 bases and J dropped 1; count of bases not matched to a gene: 12. Here the CDR3 DNA reads TGCAGCGTCCATTCCTCACAGGGGGCGGGGAACACCGGGGAGCTGTTTTTT. Its protein is CSVHSSQGAGNTGELFF.

The genes are TRBV29-1 and TRBJ1-3; D is undetermined. Trimming took off 4 bases at V and 1 base at J, with 8 bases between the two ends. In germline, CDR1 is SQVTM, CDR2 ANQGSEA. CDR3 length: 13 amino acids. CDR3 loop: CSVAGSSGNTIYF. In nucleotides, the CDR3 is TGCAGCGTTGCCGGTAGTTCTGGAAACACCATATATTTT.

The chain employs TRBV11-2 and TRBJ2-7; D could derive from TRBD1 or TRBD2 (5 bases each). Trimming took 5 bases from V and 2 from J, leaving 13 bases between them. Germline assignment: CDR1 SGHAT and CDR2 FQNNGV. The CDR3 loop spans 14 amino acids. CDR3: CASSPWDRPYEQYF. The DNA of the CDR3 is TGTGCCAGCAGCCCATGGGACCGCCCCTACGAGCAGTACTTC.

The J gene is TRBJ2-5, the V gene TRBV18; 9 nucleotides line up with TRBD2. Losses at the gene ends were 2 bases for V and 3 bases for J; bases not matched to a gene: 10. The germline gives CDR1 KGHSH, CDR2 LQKENI. This CDR3 is built from 17 residues. CDR3 sequence (DNA): TGTGCCAGCTCACCAGGGAAAACTAGCGGGCGGGAAGAGACCCAGTACTTC. Translating gives CASSPGKTSGREETQYF. The full variable domain, with the rest looked up from reference TRBV18 and TRBJ2-5, is NAGVMQNPRHLVRRRGQEARLRCSPMKGHSHVYWYRQLPEEGLKFMVYLQKENIIDESGMPKERFSAEFPKEGPSILRIQQVVRGDSAAYFCASSPGKTSGREETQYFGPGTRLLVL.

The table lists this clone with a few counts. The chain carries TRBV29-1 and TRBJ2-5; tentative D call: TRBD2 (5 bases). V shed 4 bases and J shed 5 bases, with 14 bases lying between them. CDR1 and CDR2 (germline): SQVTM, ANQGSEA. The CDR3 sequence is 13 residues long. CDR3 protein: CSVVPPGMETQYF. The DNA for the CDR3 is TGCAGCGTTGTTCCCCCGGGGATGGAGACCCAGTACTTC.

The chain has TRBV7-8 and TRBJ2-5; 8 nucleotides line up with TRBD2. The CDR3 is 14 residues long. Unmatched junction bases numbered 5, after V lost 6 bases and J lost 2 bases. The germline V gene encodes CDR1 SGHVS and CDR2 FQNEAQ. CDR3 nucleotide sequence: TGTGCCAGCAGGCATAGCGGGGTGCAAGAGACCCAGTACTTC. Translated: CASRHSGVQETQYF.

This chain connects TRBV30 to TRBJ2-3; no clear D gene. The CDR3 is made up of 13 amino acids. CDR1 GTSNPN and CDR2 SVGIG come from the germline V gene (reference sequence). The germline V and J ends were trimmed by 1 base and 0 bases, with 5 bases remaining between them. CDR3 nucleotide sequence: TGTGCCTGGAGTGGAAGGAGCACAGATACGCAGTATTTT. This codes for CAWSGRSTDTQYF. Drawing the rest from reference TRBV30 and TRBJ2-3, the complete variable domain is SQTIHQWPATLVQPVGSPLSLECTVEGTSNPNLYWYRQAAGRGLQLLFYSVGIGQISSEVPQNLSASRPQDRQFILSSKKLLLSDSGFYLCAWSGRSTDTQYFGPGTRLTVL.